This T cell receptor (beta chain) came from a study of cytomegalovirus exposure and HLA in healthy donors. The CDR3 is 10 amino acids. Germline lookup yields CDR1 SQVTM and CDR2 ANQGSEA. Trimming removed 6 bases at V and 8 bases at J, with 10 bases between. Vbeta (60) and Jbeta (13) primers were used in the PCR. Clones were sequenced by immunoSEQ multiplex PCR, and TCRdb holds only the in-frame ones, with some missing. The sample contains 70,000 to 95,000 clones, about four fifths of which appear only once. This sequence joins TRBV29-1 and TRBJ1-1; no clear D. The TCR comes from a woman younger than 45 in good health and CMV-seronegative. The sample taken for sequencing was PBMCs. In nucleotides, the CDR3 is TGCAGCGTGTATGGGCTCGAAGCTTTCTTT. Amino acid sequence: CSVYGLEAFF.